A selection of T cell receptor beta chains follows, all from one sample in a study of molecular identifiers for immune sequencing clone quantification. TCRdb reprocessed the PCR reads via MiXCR and lists one record per CDR3 protein. The table shows hundreds of thousands of distinct CDR3 sequences, with around 25% occurring only once. Material: naive CD8+ T cells from blood, with Jurkat cell RNA spiked in. Source of these receptors: a human donor in good health. Some libraries in this study had Jurkat cell RNA spiked in. Both conserved end residues are part of each CDR3. A D gene is named only where the DNA matches it firmly. Clone size is shown for a subset of rows, as once, few, many or a class of expanded clone.

J: TRBJ2-3; size: many; V: TRBV7-9; D: NA; DNA: TGTGCCAGCAGCTTCTCGACGGGAGCCACAGATACGCAGTATTTT; CDR3: CASSFSTGATDTQYF
J: TRBJ1-2; size: NA; V: TRBV12-3/TRBV12-4; D: TRBD1; DNA: TGTGCCAGCAGCAGGGACAGGGGGAACTATGACTACACCTTC; CDR3: CASSRDRGNYDYTF
J: TRBJ2-7; size: few; V: TRBV11-2; D: NA; DNA: TGTGCCAGCAGCCCAGCAGCTGACTACGAGCAGTACTTC; CDR3: CASSPAADYEQYF
J: TRBJ2-7; size: few; V: TRBV20-1; D: NA; DNA: TGCAGTGCCGTCGGGTCGGGACTCTCCTACGAGCAGTACTTC; CDR3: CSAVGSGLSYEQYF
J: TRBJ2-7; size: NA; V: TRBV13; D: TRBD2; DNA: TGTGCCAGCAGCCCAAAGGTTCAGGGACTAGCTTACGAGCAGTACTTC; CDR3: CASSPKVQGLAYEQYF
J: TRBJ2-3; size: NA; V: TRBV19; D: NA; DNA: TGTGCCAGTAGTATGACCAGGAGCACAGATACGCAGTATTTT; CDR3: CASSMTRSTDTQYF
J: TRBJ2-2; size: NA; V: TRBV12-3/TRBV12-4; D: NA; DNA: TGTGCCGGCAGCGCGACACCAGCGAACACCGGGGAGCTGTTTTTT; CDR3: CAGSATPANTGELFF
J: TRBJ1-2; size: NA; V: TRBV6-2/TRBV6-3; D: NA; DNA: TGTGCCAGCACCTCACCAGGGACTTCTAACTATGGCTACACCTTC; CDR3: CASTSPGTSNYGYTF
J: TRBJ2-3; size: many; V: TRBV20-1; D: NA; DNA: TGCAGTGCTAGGGACCCGGCGGGGTACCCAGATACGCAGTATTTT; CDR3: CSARDPAGYPDTQYF
J: TRBJ2-2; size: few; V: TRBV27; D: NA; DNA: TGTGCCAGCAGTTTATTGCGGACTACGAACACCGGGGAGCTGTTTTTT; CDR3: CASSLLRTTNTGELFF
J: TRBJ2-5; size: NA; V: TRBV23-1; D: NA; DNA: TGCGCCAGCAGTGTGGGGGGGGCCCCTCCAGAGACCCAGTACTTC; CDR3: CASSVGGAPPETQYF
J: TRBJ2-5; size: few; V: TRBV5-1; D: TRBD1; DNA: TGCGCCAGCAGCTTGGCCCCTCGTGAATGGACAGGGCACCAAGAGACCCAGTACTTC; CDR3: CASSLAPREWTGHQETQYF
J: TRBJ1-1; size: NA; V: TRBV3-1; D: NA; DNA: TGTGCCAGCAGCCAAGATGTGGCCGAGACAAACACTGAAGCTTTCTTT; CDR3: CASSQDVAETNTEAFF
J: TRBJ1-1; size: NA; V: TRBV12-3/TRBV12-4; D: NA; DNA: TGTGCCAGCAGCTCCACAGGGACGAACACTGAAGCTTTCTTT; CDR3: CASSSTGTNTEAFF
J: TRBJ2-2; size: many; V: TRBV7-6; D: TRBD2; DNA: TGTGCCAGCAGCTTAGTTTTAGCGGGAGCTTCCGGGGAGCTGTTTTTT; CDR3: CASSLVLAGASGELFF
J: TRBJ1-2; size: NA; V: TRBV3-1; D: NA; DNA: TGTGCCAGCACCAACAATGGGATGCAAATTAACTATGGCTACACCTTC; CDR3: CASTNNGMQINYGYTF
J: TRBJ1-3; size: NA; V: TRBV11-2; D: NA; DNA: TGTGCCAGCAGCTTAGAATGGGACTCTGGAAACACCATATATTTT; CDR3: CASSLEWDSGNTIYF
J: TRBJ2-1; size: few; V: TRBV19; D: TRBD1; DNA: TGTGCCAGTAGTATAGTCCACAGGGGGCATTTCAATGAGCAGTTCTTC; CDR3: CASSIVHRGHFNEQFF
J: TRBJ2-7; size: NA; V: TRBV5-6; D: NA; DNA: TGTGCCAGCAGCTTGGAAGTCCGAGGGATGGGGGAGCAGTACTTC; CDR3: CASSLEVRGMGEQYF
J: TRBJ2-1; size: many; V: TRBV7-2; D: TRBD1; DNA: TGTGCCAGCAGCCTAGGGACAGCCTCCTACAATGAGCAGTTCTTC; CDR3: CASSLGTASYNEQFF
J: TRBJ2-7; size: few; V: TRBV6-5; D: NA; DNA: TGTGCCAGCAGTTATGACATGGGGGAGCAGTACTTC; CDR3: CASSYDMGEQYF
J: TRBJ1-2; size: many; V: TRBV12-3/TRBV12-4; D: NA; DNA: TGTGCCAGCACCGACGACAGAAACTATGGCTACACCTTC; CDR3: CASTDDRNYGYTF
J: TRBJ2-2; size: many; V: TRBV12-3/TRBV12-4; D: NA; DNA: TGTGCCAGCACTCCAGGGAACACCGGGGAGCTGTTTTTT; CDR3: CASTPGNTGELFF
J: TRBJ2-3; size: many; V: TRBV3-1; D: TRBD2; DNA: TGTGCCAGCAGCCAAATCGGACTAGCGACAGATACGCAGTATTTT; CDR3: CASSQIGLATDTQYF
J: TRBJ2-5; size: many; V: TRBV7-9; D: NA; DNA: TGTGCCAGCAGCTTAGATTCCAGCCAAGAGACCCAGTACTTC; CDR3: CASSLDSSQETQYF
J: TRBJ2-7; size: many; V: TRBV4-2; D: NA; DNA: TGTGCCAGCAGCCAAGCTCCCACAGGGAGAAACGAGCAGTACTTC; CDR3: CASSQAPTGRNEQYF
J: TRBJ1-2; size: NA; V: TRBV15; D: NA; DNA: TGTGCCACCAGCAAGGGGAGGGGAGGGACGGATGGCTACACCTTC; CDR3: CATSKGRGGTDGYTF
J: TRBJ2-7; size: few; V: TRBV7-6; D: NA; DNA: TGTGCCAGCAGCCAACAGGGTAAACTATACGAGCAGTACTTC; CDR3: CASSQQGKLYEQYF
J: TRBJ2-3; size: many; V: TRBV5-6; D: TRBD1; DNA: TGTGCCAGCAGCTTGGCCGGGACAGAACAATCCACAGATACGCAGTATTTT; CDR3: CASSLAGTEQSTDTQYF
J: TRBJ1-3; size: NA; V: TRBV5-6; D: NA; DNA: TGTGCCAGCAGCTTGGGGAGCGGGTTCGGAAACACCATATATTTT; CDR3: CASSLGSGFGNTIYF
J: TRBJ1-1; size: NA; V: TRBV27; D: TRBD1; DNA: TGTGCCAGCAGTCGGACAGGGGCTAGGTTTGGAGCTTTCTTT; CDR3: CASSRTGARFGAFF